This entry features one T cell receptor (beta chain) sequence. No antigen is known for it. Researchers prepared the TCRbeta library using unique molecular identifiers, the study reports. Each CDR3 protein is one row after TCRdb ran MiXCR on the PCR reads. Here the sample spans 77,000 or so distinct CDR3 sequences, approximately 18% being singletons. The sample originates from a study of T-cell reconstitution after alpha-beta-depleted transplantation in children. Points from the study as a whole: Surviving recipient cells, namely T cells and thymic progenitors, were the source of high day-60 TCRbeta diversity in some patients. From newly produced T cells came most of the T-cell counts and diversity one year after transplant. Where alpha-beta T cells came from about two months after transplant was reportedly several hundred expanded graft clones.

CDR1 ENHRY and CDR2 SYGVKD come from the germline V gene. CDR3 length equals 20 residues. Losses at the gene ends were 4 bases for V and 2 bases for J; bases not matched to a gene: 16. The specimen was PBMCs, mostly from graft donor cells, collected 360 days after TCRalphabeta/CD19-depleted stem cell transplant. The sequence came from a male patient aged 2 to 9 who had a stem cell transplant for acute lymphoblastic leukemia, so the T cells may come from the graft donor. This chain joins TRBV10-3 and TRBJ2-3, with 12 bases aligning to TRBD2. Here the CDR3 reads CAISGEGTSGLPSLTDTQYF. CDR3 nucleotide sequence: TGTGCCATCAGTGGGGAGGGGACTAGCGGGTTGCCCTCCCTCACAGATACGCAGTATTTT.